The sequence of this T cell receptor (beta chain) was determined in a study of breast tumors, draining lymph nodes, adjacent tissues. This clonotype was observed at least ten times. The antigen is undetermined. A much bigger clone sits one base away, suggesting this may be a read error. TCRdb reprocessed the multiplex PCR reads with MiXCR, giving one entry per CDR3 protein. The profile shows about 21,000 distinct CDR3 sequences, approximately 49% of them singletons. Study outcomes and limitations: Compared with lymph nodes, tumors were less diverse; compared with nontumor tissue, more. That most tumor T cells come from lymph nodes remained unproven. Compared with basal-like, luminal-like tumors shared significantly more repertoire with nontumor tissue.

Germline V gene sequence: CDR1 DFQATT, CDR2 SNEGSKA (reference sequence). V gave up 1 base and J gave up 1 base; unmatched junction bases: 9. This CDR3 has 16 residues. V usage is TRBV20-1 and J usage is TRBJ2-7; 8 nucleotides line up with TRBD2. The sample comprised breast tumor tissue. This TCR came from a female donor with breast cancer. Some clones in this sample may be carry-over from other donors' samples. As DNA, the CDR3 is TGCAGTGCTAGAGGGATAACTAGCGGAGCTTCCTACGAGCAGTACTTC. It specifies CSARGITSGASYEQYF.